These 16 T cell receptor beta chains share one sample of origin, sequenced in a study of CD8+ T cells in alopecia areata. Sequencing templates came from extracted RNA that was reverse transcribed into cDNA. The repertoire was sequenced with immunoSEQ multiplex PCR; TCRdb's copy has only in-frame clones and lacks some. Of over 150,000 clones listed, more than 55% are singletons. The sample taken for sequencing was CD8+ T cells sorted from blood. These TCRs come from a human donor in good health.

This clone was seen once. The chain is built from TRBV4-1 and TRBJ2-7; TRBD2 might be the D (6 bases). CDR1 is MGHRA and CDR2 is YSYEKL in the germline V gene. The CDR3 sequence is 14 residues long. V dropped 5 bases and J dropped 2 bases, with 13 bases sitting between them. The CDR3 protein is CASSVLGGPYEQYF. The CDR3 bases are TGCGCCAGCAGCGTACTGGGAGGCCCCTACGAGCAGTACTTC.

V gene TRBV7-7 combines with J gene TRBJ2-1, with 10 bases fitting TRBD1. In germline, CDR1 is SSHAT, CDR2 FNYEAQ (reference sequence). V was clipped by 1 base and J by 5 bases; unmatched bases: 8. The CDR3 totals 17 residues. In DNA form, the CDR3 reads TGTGCCAGCAGCTTAGAAGACAGGGGGCTATCCGACAATGAGCAGTTCTTC. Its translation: CASSLEDRGLSDNEQFF.

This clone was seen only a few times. CDR3 residues: CSVEGKTSTDTQYF. CDR3 nucleotides: TGCAGCGTTGAGGGGAAAACTAGCACAGATACGCAGTATTTT. The chain is built from TRBV29-1 and TRBJ2-3; D is ambiguous. Germline loops: CDR1 SQVTM, CDR2 ANQGSEA. The ends were cut back, 3 bases at V and 0 bases at J, with 10 bases in the middle. The CDR3 has 14 amino acids.

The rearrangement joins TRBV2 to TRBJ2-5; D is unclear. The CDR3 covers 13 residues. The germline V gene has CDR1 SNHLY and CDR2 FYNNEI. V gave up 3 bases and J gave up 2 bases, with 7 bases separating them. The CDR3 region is CASSEVPQETQYF. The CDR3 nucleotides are TGTGCCAGCAGTGAGGTTCCTCAAGAGACCCAGTACTTC.

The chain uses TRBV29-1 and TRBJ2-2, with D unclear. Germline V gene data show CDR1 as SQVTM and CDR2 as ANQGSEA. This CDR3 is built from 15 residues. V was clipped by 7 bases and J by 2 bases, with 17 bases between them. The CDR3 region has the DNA TGCAGCGCCCTTCATGGGGTTTTTAACACCGGGGAGCTGTTTTTT. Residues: CSALHGVFNTGELFF.

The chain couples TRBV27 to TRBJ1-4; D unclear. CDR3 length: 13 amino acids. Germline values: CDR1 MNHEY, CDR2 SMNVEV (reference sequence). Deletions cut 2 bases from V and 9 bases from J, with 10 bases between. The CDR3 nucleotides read TGTGCCAGCAGTTTACCGGGCAGGCAAAAACTGTTTTTT. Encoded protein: CASSLPGRQKLFF. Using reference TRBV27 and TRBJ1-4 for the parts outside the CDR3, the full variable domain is EAQVTQNPRYLITVTGKKLTVTCSQNMNHEYMSWYRQDPGLGLRQIYYSMNVEVTDKGDVPEGYKVSRKEKRNFPLILESPSPNQTSLYFCASSLPGRQKLFFGSGTQLSVL.

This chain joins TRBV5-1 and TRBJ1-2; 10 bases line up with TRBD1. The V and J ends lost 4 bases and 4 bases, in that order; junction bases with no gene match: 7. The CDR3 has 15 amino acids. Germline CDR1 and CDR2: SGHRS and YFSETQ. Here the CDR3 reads CASSTSRDRGYGYTF. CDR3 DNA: TGCGCCAGCAGCACAAGCCGGGACAGGGGCTATGGCTACACCTTC.

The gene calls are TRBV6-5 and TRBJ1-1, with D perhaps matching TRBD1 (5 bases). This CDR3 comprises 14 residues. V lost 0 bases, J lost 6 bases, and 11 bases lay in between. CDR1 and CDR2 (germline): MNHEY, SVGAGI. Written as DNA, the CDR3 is TGTGCCAGCAGTTACTCCCCCGGGGGTCCTGAAGCTTTCTTT. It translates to CASSYSPGGPEAFF.

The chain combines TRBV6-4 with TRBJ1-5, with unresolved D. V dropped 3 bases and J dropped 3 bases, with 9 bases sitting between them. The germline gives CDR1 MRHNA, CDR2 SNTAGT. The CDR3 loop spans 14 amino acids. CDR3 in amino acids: CASSDGPINQPQHF. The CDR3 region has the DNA TGTGCCAGCAGTGATGGGCCGATCAATCAGCCCCAGCATTTT.

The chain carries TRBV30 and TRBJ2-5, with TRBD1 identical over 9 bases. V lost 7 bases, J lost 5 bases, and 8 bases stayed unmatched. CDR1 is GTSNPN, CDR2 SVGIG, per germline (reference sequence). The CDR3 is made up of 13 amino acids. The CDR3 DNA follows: TGTGCCTATATACAGGGGGCTAGGGAGACCCAGTACTTC. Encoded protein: CAYIQGARETQYF.

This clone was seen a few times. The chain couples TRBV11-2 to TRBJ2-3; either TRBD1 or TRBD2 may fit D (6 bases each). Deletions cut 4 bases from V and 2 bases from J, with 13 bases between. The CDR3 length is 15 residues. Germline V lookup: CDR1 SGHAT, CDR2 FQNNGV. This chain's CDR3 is CASSSQRGATDTQYF. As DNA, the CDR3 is TGTGCCAGCAGCTCCCAGAGGGGGGCCACAGATACGCAGTATTTT.

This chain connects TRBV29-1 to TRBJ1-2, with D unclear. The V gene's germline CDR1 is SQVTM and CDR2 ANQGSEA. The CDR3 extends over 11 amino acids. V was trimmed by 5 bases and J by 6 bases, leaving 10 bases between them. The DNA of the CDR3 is TGCAGCGTTCCCCGGGCGGATGGCTACACCTTC. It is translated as CSVPRADGYTF.

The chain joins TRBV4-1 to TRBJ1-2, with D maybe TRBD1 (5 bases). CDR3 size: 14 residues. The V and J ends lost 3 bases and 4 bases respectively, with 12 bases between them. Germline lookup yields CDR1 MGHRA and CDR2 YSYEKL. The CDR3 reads CASSQGPVSYGYTF. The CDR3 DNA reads TGCGCCAGCAGCCAGGGACCCGTCAGCTATGGCTACACCTTC.

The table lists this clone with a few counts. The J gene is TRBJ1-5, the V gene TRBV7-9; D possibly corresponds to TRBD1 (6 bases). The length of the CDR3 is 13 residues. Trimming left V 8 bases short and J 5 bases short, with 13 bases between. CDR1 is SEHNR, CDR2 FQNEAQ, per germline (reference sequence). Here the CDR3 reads CASRAGADQPQHF. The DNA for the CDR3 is TGTGCCAGCCGTGCAGGGGCTGATCAGCCCCAGCATTTT.

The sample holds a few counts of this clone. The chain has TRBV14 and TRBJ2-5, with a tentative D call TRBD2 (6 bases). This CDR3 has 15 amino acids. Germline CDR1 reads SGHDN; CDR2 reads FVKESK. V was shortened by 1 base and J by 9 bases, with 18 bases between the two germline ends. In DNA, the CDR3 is TGTGCCAGCAGCCAAGTGGAGGGCCCAGGGTTGGCCCAGTACTTC. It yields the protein CASSQVEGPGLAQYF.

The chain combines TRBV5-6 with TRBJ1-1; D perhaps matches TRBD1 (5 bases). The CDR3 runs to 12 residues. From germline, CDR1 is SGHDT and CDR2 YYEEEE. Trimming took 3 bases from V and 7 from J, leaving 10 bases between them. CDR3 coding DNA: TGTGCCAGCAGCTCGGGGCAGGGTGAAGCTTTCTTT. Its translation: CASSSGQGEAFF.